The rows below give T cell receptor beta chains drawn from one sample of a study of blood T cell repertoires in COVID-19. The protocol was immunoSEQ multiplex PCR, while the TCRdb copy is restricted to in-frame clones and leaves out a portion. The table lists around 55,000 clones, about nine tenths of them singletons. The sequenced material came from peripheral blood. Receptor source: a man aged 55-75 years with active COVID-19. CDR3s include the opening cysteine and the closing phenylalanine or tryptophan. The order of the fields is J gene, V gene, D gene, CDR3 protein. The D gene is left open where the match is weak.

J gene: TRBJ2-7
V gene: TRBV5-1
D gene: TRBD2
CDR3 protein: CASSFRPLGLAGGREQYF

J gene: TRBJ2-3
V gene: TRBV2
D gene: TRBD1
CDR3 protein: CASRKTGLDTQYF

J gene: TRBJ1-4
V gene: TRBV4-1
D gene: TRBD1
CDR3 protein: CASSQAKTGDGEKLFF

J gene: TRBJ2-3
V gene: TRBV6-1
D gene: -
CDR3 protein: CASSESGGSAYTQYF

J gene: TRBJ2-7
V gene: TRBV10-3
D gene: TRBD2
CDR3 protein: CAISESTSGSDEQYF

J gene: TRBJ2-1
V gene: TRBV19
D gene: TRBD2
CDR3 protein: CASSSRTRSPHNEQFF

J gene: TRBJ1-2
V gene: TRBV15
D gene: TRBD1
CDR3 protein: CATSATGTGFGYTF

J gene: TRBJ2-1
V gene: TRBV2
D gene: -
CDR3 protein: CASSNQYNEQFF

J gene: TRBJ2-2
V gene: TRBV5-5
D gene: -
CDR3 protein: CASSLLHGGILSGELFF

J gene: TRBJ1-2
V gene: TRBV6-5
D gene: -
CDR3 protein: CASSPLGFLNYGYTF

J gene: TRBJ1-2
V gene: TRBV11-2
D gene: TRBD1
CDR3 protein: CASSSTGEYGYTF

J gene: TRBJ1-3
V gene: TRBV10-2
D gene: TRBD1
CDR3 protein: CASRAGTGGSGNTIYF

J gene: TRBJ1-1
V gene: TRBV21-1
D gene: -
CDR3 protein: CASSKAGRAGGTEAFF

J gene: TRBJ2-7
V gene: TRBV7-6
D gene: TRBD2
CDR3 protein: CASSLVLAGASYEQYF

J gene: TRBJ2-7
V gene: TRBV28
D gene: -
CDR3 protein: CASSLWSGNYEQYF

J gene: TRBJ1-5
V gene: TRBV11-3
D gene: -
CDR3 protein: CASEGATAGGHF

J gene: TRBJ2-2
V gene: TRBV19
D gene: TRBD2
CDR3 protein: CASNIAGGNTGELFF

J gene: TRBJ2-1
V gene: TRBV6-5
D gene: -
CDR3 protein: CASSLAPSSYNEQFF

J gene: TRBJ2-6
V gene: TRBV6-5
D gene: -
CDR3 protein: CASSYFRSGANVLTF

J gene: TRBJ2-5
V gene: TRBV4-1
D gene: TRBD2
CDR3 protein: CASSQTSGRVETQYF

J gene: TRBJ2-1
V gene: TRBV4-1
D gene: TRBD2
CDR3 protein: CASSQEGGFPAGANNEQFF

J gene: TRBJ1-6
V gene: TRBV7-3
D gene: TRBD1
CDR3 protein: CASSLEGTGNSPLHF

J gene: TRBJ2-1
V gene: TRBV18
D gene: TRBD2
CDR3 protein: CASSEQEPGLAGVYNEQFF

J gene: TRBJ2-3
V gene: TRBV5-1
D gene: -
CDR3 protein: CASSPDLAYTQYF

J gene: TRBJ2-7
V gene: TRBV9
D gene: TRBD2
CDR3 protein: CASSVGLASSYEQYF

J gene: TRBJ2-3
V gene: TRBV4-1
D gene: TRBD2
CDR3 protein: CASSRKVNIVAGPSTDTQYF

J gene: TRBJ2-7
V gene: TRBV11-2
D gene: -
CDR3 protein: CASSLWDSSYEQYF

J gene: TRBJ1-1
V gene: TRBV5-4
D gene: -
CDR3 protein: CASSLARGRTDTEAFF

J gene: TRBJ2-7
V gene: TRBV6-5
D gene: TRBD2
CDR3 protein: CASSRTGGGRDEQYF